One sample yielded the 5 T cell receptor beta chains listed below, sequenced in a study of blood T cells in healthy people across ages. Combining a sample-barcoded 5' primer with a J-beta primer mix, a second PCR ran for roughly 6 to 11 cycles. One entry per CDR3 protein results from TCRdb running MiXCR on the 5' RACE reads. This sample has about 1.7 million distinct CDR3 sequences, with roughly 30% found just once. Sequenced sample: blood. These receptors were collected from a woman in her 30s in good health.

CDR3 DNA: TGTGCCAGCTGTACGACAGGTTGCTCTGGGGCCAACGTCCTGACTTTC. Its protein product is CASCTTGCSGANVLTF. The chain couples TRBV28 to TRBJ2-6; tentative D call: TRBD1 (6 bases). V shed 8 bases and J shed 0 bases, with 14 bases lying between them. The CDR3 has 16 residues. Germline lookup yields CDR1 MDHEN and CDR2 SYDVKM.

At least ten counts were recorded for this clonotype. The V and J genes are TRBV10-3 and TRBJ2-5, with TRBD1 matching 7 bases. Unmatched junction bases numbered 4, after V lost 5 bases and J lost 4 bases. The CDR3 is made up of 13 amino acids. The germline gives CDR1 ENHRY, CDR2 SYGVKD. CDR3 nucleotide sequence: TGTGCCATCAGTCCCACAGGGGCAGAGACCCAGTACTTC. Protein product: CAISPTGAETQYF.

The table lists this clonotype with a count of one. The rearrangement links TRBV30 to TRBJ2-1; D is unclear. Trimming pared 1 base from V and 7 bases from J, leaving 8 bases between. CDR1 and CDR2 from the germline V gene are GTSNPN and SVGIG (reference sequence). CDR3 size: 12 residues. CDR3 protein: CAWSASVNEQFF. CDR3 coding DNA: TGTGCCTGGAGTGCGAGTGTTAATGAGCAGTTCTTC.

For this clonotype: Possible read error: a much larger clone is one base away. The rearrangement joins TRBV20-1 to TRBJ2-7; unclear D gene. The CDR3 is 13 residues long. V was cut by 5 bases and J by 1 base, with 12 bases left in between. Per germline, CDR1 DFQATT and CDR2 SNEGSKA (reference sequence). CDR3 protein: CSAGVARSYEQYF. The DNA for the CDR3 is TGCAGTGCTGGAGTGGCGAGATCCTACGAGCAGTACTTC.

Concerning this clonotype: This may stem from a read error, because a much larger clone lies one nucleotide away. The chain is built from TRBV5-1 and TRBJ2-1, with D possibly being TRBD2 (5 bases). Trimming removed 7 bases from V and 12 bases from J, with 14 bases in between. CDR1 and CDR2 from the germline V gene are SGHRS and YFSETQ. The CDR3 is 11 amino acids. CDR3 sequence: CASFRSGRQFF. The CDR3 DNA reads as TGCGCCAGCTTCCGATCGGGGAGGCAGTTCTTC. The complete variable domain, with remaining parts taken from reference TRBV5-1 and TRBJ2-1, reads KAGVTQTPRYLIKTRGQQVTLSCSPISGHRSVSWYQQTPGQGLQFLFEYFSETQRNKGNFPGRFSGRQFSNSRSEMNVSTLELGDSALYLCASFRSGRQFFGPGTRLTVL.